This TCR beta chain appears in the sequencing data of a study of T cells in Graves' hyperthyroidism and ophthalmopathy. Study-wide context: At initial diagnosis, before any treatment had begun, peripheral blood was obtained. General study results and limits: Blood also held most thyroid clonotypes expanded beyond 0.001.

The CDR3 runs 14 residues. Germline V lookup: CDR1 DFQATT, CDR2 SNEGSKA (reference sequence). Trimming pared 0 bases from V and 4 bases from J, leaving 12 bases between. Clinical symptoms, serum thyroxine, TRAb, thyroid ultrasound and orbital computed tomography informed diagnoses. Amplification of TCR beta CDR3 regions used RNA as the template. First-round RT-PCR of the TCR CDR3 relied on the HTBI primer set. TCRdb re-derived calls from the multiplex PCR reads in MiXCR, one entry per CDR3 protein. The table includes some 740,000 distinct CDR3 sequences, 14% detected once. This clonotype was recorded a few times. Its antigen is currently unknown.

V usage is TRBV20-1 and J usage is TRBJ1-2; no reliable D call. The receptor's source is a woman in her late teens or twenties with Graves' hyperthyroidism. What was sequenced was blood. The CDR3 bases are TGCAGTGCTAGAGAAGGTCCGGGCCTCTATGGCTACACCTTC. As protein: CSAREGPGLYGYTF.